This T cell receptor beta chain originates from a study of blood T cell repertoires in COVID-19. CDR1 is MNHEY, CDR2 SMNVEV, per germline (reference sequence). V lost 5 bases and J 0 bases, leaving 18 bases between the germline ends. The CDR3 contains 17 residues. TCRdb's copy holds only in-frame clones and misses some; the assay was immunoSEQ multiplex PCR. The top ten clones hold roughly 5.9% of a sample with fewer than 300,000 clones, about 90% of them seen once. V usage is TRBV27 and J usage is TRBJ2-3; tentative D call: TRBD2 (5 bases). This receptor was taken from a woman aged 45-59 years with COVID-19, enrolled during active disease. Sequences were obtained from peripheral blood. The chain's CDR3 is CASSPRSVWTSTDTQYF. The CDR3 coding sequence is TGTGCCAGCAGTCCCCGTAGCGTGTGGACTAGCACAGATACGCAGTATTTT.